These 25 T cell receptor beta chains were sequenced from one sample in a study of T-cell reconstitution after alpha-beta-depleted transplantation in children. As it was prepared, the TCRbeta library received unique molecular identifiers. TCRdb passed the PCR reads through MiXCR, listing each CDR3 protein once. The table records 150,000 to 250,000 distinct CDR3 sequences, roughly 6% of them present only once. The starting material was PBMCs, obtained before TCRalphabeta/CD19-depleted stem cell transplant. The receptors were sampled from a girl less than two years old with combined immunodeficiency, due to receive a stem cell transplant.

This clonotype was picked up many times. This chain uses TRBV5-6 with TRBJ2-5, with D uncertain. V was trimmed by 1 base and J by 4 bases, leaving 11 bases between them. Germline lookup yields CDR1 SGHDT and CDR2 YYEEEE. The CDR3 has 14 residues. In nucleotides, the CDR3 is TGTGCCAGCAGCTTGTCCTTTTCGGGAGAGACCCAGTACTTC. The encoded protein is CASSLSFSGETQYF.

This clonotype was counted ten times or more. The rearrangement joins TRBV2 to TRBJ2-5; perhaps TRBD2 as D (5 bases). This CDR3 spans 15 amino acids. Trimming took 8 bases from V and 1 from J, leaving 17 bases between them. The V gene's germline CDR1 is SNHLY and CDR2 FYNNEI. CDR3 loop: CASSWGARSQETQYF. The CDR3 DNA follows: TGTGCCAGCTCGTGGGGAGCTAGATCCCAAGAGACCCAGTACTTC.

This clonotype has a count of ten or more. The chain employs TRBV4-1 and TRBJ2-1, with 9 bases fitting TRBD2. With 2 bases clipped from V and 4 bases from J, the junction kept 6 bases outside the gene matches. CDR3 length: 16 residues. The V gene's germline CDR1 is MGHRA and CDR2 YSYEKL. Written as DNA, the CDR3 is TGCGCCAGCAGCCAACCTGGGACTAGCCGGTACAATGAGCAGTTCTTC. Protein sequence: CASSQPGTSRYNEQFF.

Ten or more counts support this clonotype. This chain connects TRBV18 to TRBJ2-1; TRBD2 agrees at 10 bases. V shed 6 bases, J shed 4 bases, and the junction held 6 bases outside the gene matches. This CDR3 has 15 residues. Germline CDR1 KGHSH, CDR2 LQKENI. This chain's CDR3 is CASSPTSGAYNEQFF. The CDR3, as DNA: TGTGCCAGCTCTCCAACTAGCGGGGCGTACAATGAGCAGTTCTTC.

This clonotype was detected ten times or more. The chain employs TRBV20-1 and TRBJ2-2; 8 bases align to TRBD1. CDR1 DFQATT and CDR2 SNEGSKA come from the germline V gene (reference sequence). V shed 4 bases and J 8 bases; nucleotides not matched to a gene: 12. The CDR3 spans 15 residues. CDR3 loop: CSATRQGLTQGELFF. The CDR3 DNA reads TGCAGTGCTACCAGACAGGGGTTGACTCAGGGGGAGCTGTTTTTT.

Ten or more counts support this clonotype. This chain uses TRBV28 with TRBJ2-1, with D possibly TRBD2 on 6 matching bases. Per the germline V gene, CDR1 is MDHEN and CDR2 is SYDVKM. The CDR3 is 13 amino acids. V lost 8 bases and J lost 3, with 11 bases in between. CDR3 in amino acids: CASWGDLYNEQFF. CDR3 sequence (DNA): TGTGCCAGCTGGGGGGACCTCTACAATGAGCAGTTCTTC.

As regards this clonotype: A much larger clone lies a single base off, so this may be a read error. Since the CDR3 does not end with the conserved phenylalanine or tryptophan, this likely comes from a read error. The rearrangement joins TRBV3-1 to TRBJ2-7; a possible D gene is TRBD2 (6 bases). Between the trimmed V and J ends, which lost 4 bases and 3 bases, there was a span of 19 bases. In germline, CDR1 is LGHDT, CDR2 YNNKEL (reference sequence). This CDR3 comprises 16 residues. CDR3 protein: CASSPEVGGKLYEQYY. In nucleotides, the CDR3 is TGTGCCAGCAGCCCCGAAGTAGGCGGGAAGCTCTACGAGCAGTACTAC.

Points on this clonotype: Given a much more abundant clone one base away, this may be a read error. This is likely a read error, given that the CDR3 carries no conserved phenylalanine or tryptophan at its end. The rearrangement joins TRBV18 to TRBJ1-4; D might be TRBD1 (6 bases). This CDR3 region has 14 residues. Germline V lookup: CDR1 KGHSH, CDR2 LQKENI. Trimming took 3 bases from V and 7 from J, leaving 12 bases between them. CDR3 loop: CASSPTGAGEKLFY. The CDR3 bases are TGTGCCAGCTCACCGACAGGCGCGGGTGAAAAACTGTTTTAT.

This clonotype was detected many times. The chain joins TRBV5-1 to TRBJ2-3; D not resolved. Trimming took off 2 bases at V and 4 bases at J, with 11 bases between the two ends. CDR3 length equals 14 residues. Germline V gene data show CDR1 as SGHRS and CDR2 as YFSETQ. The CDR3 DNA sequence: TGCGCCAGCAGCTTCGGACCGAGCCCAGATACGCAGTATTTT. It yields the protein CASSFGPSPDTQYF. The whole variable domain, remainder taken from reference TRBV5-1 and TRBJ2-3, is KAGVTQTPRYLIKTRGQQVTLSCSPISGHRSVSWYQQTPGQGLQFLFEYFSETQRNKGNFPGRFSGRQFSNSRSEMNVSTLELGDSALYLCASSFGPSPDTQYFGPGTRLTVL.

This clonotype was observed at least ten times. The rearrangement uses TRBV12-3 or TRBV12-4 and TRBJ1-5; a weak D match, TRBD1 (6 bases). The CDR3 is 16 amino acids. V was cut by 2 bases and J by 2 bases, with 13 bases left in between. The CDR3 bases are TGTGCCAGCAGTTTACAGGGAGCAGGGGGCAATCAGCCCCAGCATTTT. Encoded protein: CASSLQGAGGNQPQHF.

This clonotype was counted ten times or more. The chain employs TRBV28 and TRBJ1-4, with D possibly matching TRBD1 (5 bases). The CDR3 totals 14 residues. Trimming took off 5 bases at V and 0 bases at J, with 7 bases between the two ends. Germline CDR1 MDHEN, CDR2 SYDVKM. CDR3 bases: TGTGCCAGCAGTCCAGGGTCAACTAATGAAAAACTGTTTTTT. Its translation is CASSPGSTNEKLFF.

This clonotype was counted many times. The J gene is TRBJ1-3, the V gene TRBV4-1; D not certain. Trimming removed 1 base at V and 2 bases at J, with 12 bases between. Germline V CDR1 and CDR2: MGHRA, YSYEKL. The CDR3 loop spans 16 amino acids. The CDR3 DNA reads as TGCGCCAGCAGCCAAGCGAGGAGGGAAGCTGGAAACACCATATATTTT. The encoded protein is CASSQARREAGNTIYF.

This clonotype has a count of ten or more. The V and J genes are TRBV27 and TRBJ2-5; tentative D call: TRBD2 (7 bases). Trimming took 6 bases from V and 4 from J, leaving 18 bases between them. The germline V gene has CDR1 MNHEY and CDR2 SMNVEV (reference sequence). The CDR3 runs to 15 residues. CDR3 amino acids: CASSWGGGEGETQYF. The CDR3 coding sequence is TGTGCCAGCAGCTGGGGGGGGGGCGAGGGAGAGACCCAGTACTTC.

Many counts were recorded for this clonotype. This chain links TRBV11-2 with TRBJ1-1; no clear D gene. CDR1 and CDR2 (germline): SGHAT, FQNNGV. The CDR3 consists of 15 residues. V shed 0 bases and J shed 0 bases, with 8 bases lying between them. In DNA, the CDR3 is TGTGCCAGCAGCTTAGACAGCTGGATGAACACTGAAGCTTTCTTT. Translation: CASSLDSWMNTEAFF.

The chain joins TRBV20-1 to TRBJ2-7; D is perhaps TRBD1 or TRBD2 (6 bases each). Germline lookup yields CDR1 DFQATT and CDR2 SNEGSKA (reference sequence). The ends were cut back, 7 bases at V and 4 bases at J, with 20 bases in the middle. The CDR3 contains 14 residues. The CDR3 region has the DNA TGCAGTGTTGTCGGGGGCCCTATTATTTACGAGCAGTACTTC. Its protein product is CSVVGGPIIYEQYF.

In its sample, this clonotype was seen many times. The CDR3 here is CASSYTGMNTGELFF. Here the CDR3 DNA reads TGTGCCAGCAGTTACACAGGGATGAACACCGGGGAGCTGTTTTTT. V usage is TRBV6-2 or TRBV6-3 and J usage is TRBJ2-2; tentatively, D is TRBD1 (6 bases). Germline V CDR1 and CDR2: MNHEY, SVGEGT. CDR3 size: 15 residues. The V end lost 2 bases, the J end lost 1 base, and 8 bases lay between the germline ends.

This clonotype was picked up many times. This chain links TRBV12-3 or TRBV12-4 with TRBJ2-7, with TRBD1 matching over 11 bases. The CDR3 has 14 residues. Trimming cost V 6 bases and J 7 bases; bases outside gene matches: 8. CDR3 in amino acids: CASSPGQGAWEQYF. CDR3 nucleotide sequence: TGTGCCAGCAGCCCTGGACAGGGGGCGTGGGAGCAGTACTTC.

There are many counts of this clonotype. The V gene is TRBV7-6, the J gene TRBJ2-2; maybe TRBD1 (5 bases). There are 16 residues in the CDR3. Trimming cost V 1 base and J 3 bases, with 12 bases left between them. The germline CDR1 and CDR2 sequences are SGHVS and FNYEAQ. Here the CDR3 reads CASSLGSDSYTGELFF. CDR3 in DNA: TGTGCCAGCAGCTTAGGTTCTGACAGCTACACCGGGGAGCTGTTTTTT.

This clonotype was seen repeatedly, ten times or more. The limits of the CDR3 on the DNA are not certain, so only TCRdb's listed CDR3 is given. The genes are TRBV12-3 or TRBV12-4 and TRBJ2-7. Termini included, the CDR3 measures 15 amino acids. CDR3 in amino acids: CASSLIGILVNEQYF.

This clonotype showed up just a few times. The CDR3 DNA reads TGCGCCAGCAGCCAGACTTTAACCGGTGGCTACACCTTC. This gives the protein CASSQTLTGGYTF. The gene calls are TRBV4-1 and TRBJ1-2; D is undetermined. Trimming shortened V by 3 bases and J by 7 bases, and 12 bases separated the two germline ends. In germline, CDR1 is MGHRA, CDR2 YSYEKL. This CDR3 region has 13 residues.

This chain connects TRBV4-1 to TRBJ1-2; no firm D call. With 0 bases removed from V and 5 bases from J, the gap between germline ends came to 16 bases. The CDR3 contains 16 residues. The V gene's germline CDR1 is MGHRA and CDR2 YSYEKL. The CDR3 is CASSQDSAISGYGYTF. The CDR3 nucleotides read TGCGCCAGCAGCCAAGATAGTGCGATAAGCGGGTATGGCTACACCTTC.

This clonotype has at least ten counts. The CDR3 protein is CASSFWGNTEAFF. DNA of the CDR3: TGCGCCAGCAGCTTCTGGGGGAACACTGAAGCTTTCTTT. The chain combines TRBV5-1 with TRBJ1-1; D gene unclear. The CDR3 is 13 residues long. Trimming removed 2 bases from V and 1 base from J, with 6 bases in between. Germline values: CDR1 SGHRS, CDR2 YFSETQ.

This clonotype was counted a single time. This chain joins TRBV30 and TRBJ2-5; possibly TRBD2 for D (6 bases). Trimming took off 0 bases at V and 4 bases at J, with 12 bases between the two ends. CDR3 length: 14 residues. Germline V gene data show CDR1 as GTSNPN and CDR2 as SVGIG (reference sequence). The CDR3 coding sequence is TGTGCCTGGAGTGTCGGGGACTCAGGAGAGACCCAGTACTTC. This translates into CAWSVGDSGETQYF. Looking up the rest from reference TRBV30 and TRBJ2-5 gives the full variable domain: SQTIHQWPATLVQPVGSPLSLECTVEGTSNPNLYWYRQAAGRGLQLLFYSVGIGQISSEVPQNLSASRPQDRQFILSSKKLLLSDSGFYLCAWSVGDSGETQYFGPGTRLLVL.

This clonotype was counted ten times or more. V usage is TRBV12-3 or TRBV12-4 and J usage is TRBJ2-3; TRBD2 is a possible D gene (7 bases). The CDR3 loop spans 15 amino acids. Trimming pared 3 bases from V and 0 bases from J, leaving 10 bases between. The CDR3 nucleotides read TGTGCCAGCAGTTTGCGGGGGCCCAGCACAGATACGCAGTATTTT. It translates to CASSLRGPSTDTQYF.

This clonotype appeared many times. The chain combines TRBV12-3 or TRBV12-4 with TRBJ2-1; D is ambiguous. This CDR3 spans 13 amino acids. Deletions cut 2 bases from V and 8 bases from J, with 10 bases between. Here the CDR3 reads CASSLTLGDEQFF. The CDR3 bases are TGTGCCAGCAGTTTAACCCTAGGAGATGAGCAGTTCTTC.